Included here is one T cell receptor beta chain sequence, with context. Its antigen remains unknown. This entry is derived from a study of OX40 agonist ivuxolimab in advanced cancers. Study overall: Anti-PD-1, anti-PD-L1 or anti-CTLA-4 therapy given earlier was allowed, and 40% had some. Partial response was recorded in three patients: one hepatocellular carcinoma and two cutaneous melanoma cases. General study results and limits: Averaging showed that CD8+ T cells had more expanded clones than CD4+ did.

Any history of autoimmune disease or systemic immunosuppression disqualified patients. The assay was immunoSEQ multiplex PCR, and TCRdb's table has in-frame clones only and misses some. This table has some 86,000 clones, roughly 88% appearing once. CDR3 length equals 15 residues. V dropped 4 bases and J dropped 4; count of bases not matched to a gene: 10. Germline V gene lookup returns CDR1 SGDLS and CDR2 YYNGEE. V is TRBV9 and J is TRBJ1-1, with 7 bases fitting TRBD1. This specimen was CD4+ or CD8+ T cells sorted from blood, taken in a trial of the OX40 agonist ivuxolimab. This clonotype originated in an adult with an advanced solid tumor such as melanoma, head and neck, liver or kidney cancer. Written as DNA, the CDR3 is TGTGCCAGCAGCTCCCGACAGGGAGGGTCCACTGAAGCTTTCTTT. It is translated as CASSSRQGGSTEAFF.